This T cell receptor beta chain was documented in a study of blood T cell repertoires in COVID-19. Here immunoSEQ multiplex PCR was the method, and the copy in TCRdb shows in-frame clones only, minus some. The sample lists about 100,000 clones, almost 80% occurring once. The junction had 3 bases not matched to a gene; V was cut back by 6 bases and J by 0 bases. The CDR3 extends over 16 amino acids. In germline, CDR1 is SNHLY, CDR2 FYNNEI. V and J are TRBV2 and TRBJ2-1; 12 bases line up with TRBD2. The sequenced material came from peripheral blood. The TCR sequence derives from a woman aged 70-85 years with acute or convalescent COVID-19. CDR3 in DNA: TGTGCCAGCAGATCGACTAGCGGGAGCTCCTACAATGAGCAGTTCTTC. It encodes CASRSTSGSSYNEQFF. The variable domain in full, completed from reference TRBV2 and TRBJ2-1, reads EPEVTQTPSHQVTQMGQEVILRCVPISNHLYFYWYRQILGQKVEFLVSFYNNEISEKSEIFDDQFSVERPDGSNFTLKIRSTKLEDSAMYFCASRSTSGSSYNEQFFGPGTRLTVL.